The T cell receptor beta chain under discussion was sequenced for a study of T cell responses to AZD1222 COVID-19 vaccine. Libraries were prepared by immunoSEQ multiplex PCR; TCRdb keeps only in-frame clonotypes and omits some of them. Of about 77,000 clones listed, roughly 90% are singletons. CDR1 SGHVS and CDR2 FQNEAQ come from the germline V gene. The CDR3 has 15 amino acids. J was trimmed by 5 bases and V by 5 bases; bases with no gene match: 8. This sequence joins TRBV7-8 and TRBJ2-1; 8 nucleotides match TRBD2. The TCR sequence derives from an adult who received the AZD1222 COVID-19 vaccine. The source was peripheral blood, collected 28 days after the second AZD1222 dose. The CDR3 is CASSPRGGFHNEQFF. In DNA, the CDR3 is TGTGCCAGCAGCCCCCGGGGGGGGTTCCACAATGAGCAGTTCTTC.